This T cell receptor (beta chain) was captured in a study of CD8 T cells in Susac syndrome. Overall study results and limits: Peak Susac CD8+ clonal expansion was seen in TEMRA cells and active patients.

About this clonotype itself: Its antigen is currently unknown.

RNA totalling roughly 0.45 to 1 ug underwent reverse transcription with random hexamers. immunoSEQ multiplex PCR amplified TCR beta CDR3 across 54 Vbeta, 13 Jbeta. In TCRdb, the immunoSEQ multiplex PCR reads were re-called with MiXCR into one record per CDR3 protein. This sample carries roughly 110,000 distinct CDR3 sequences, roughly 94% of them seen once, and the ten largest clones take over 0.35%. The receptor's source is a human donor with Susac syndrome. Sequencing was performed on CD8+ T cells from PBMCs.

CDR3 sequence reads: CSVPMWGLAGANTGELFF. In nucleotides, the CDR3 is TGCAGCGTACCCATGTGGGGACTAGCGGGGGCCAACACCGGGGAGCTGTTTTTT. The chain uses TRBV29-1 and TRBJ2-2; TRBD2 matches 14 bases. CDR1 is SQVTM, CDR2 ANQGSEA, per germline. CDR3 length: 18 residues. V shed 6 bases and J 2 bases; nucleotides not matched to a gene: 11.